This T cell receptor (beta chain) stems from a study of shared clonotypes between healthy human individuals (dated by TCRdb to about 2020). Regarding the research as a whole: Two women and a few men aged 18 to 49 years were included in the cohort. Leukapheresis yielded between about 0.94 and 9 billion PBMCs per donor. To estimate repertoire size and how much clonotypes are shared between individuals, the study performed deep sequencing of blood TCR repertoires from 4 to 6 healthy adults. To increase sequencing depth and limit assay-specific biases, different laboratories used diverse techniques to prepare libraries and sequence TCR repertoires. For each donor, CD4 naive and CD4 memory were each run on three plates, CD8 naive on two plates, and CD8 memory on one plate. Overall results and qualifications from the work: Clonotypes shared by all four sorted-subset donors showed higher generation probabilities than non-shared clonotypes. When several donors were compared, the shared fraction of clonotypes was about 5.4% for naive CD4, roughly 3.3% for naive CD8, roughly 2.5% for memory CD4, and 0.4% for memory CD8. Even with the large sequencing depth, rarefaction of the sorted-subset datasets indicated that sequencing was incomplete. Naive subsets generally had larger estimated clonotype richness than memory subsets did. Because the study included only a small number of donors, the genetic and exposure-history diversity represented was limited. Pairwise subsampling led to the expectation that sequencing depth would affect the degree of clonotype sharing among donors. Sampling was limited to blood, and TCR repertoires in tissue likely differ from TCR repertoires in blood.

CD8 naive samples were obtained by positive selection for CCR7 among CD45RO-negative cells, yielding a CD45RA+CCR7+ population from which TemRA cells were excluded. The donors were healthy, HIV-negative adults with no recently reported acute infections or vaccinations. Every donor was a Caucasian adult residing in Nashville, Tennessee, USA. Blood was obtained by leukapheresis, after which PBMCs were separated by Ficoll-Histopaque density gradient centrifugation and cryopreserved in liquid nitrogen vapor phase. Analytical flow cytometry was used to check the purity and quantity of every magnetically sorted T cell population. Genomic DNA was isolated from each sorted fraction and quantified by UV absorbance on a Nanodrop 2000c. The CDR3 sequence holds 17 residues, the cysteine and phenylalanine included. Only CDR3 DNA is held: 51 bases, read in frame from base 1. V loses 5 bases at its end and J loses 3 bases; junction bases beyond the gene matches: 6. The germline V gene supplies CDR1 ENHRY and CDR2 SYGVKD.

Worth noting for this clone: What this receptor recognizes is not known. Base qualities are not provided; no much larger clone lies one nucleotide away.

Using the deep immunoSEQ assay, multiplex PCR amplified TCR CDR3 regions from genomic DNA. Extracted genomic DNA from each cell subset was distributed evenly across all wells of several immunoSEQ 96-well plates, and each plate was treated as a replicate. Each replicate PCR for sorted subsets received around 200 ng genomic DNA, equal to about 30,000 T cell genomes. Purified libraries were quantified with a Qubit 3.0 fluorometer, sized on a Bioanalyzer 2100, and re-quantified with the KAPA Library Quantification kit. Every immunoSEQ 96-well plate was sequenced on a dedicated single-read 150-cycle Illumina NextSeq 550 flow cell. In the source study's methods: The immunoSEQ output contained only junctional sequences without quality scores, so filtering could not match that applied to full-length reads. Sequences were annotated with PyIR, a Python wrapper for IgBLAST v1.9, and V/J genes and CDR3 were assigned using IMGT germline references. Reads with weak V/J assignments (E-value above 1e-6), missing CDR3, stop codons, out-of-frame junctions, or ambiguous translated residues were removed. V3J clonotypes were defined as sequences sharing the same inferred V gene, J gene, and CDR3 amino acid sequence. Percentage overlap between repertoires was computed as shared unique clonotypes divided by the size of the smaller repertoire. Three approaches were used to assess repertoire richness: RTK rarefaction, the Chao1 estimator, and Recon v2.1 estimates of unobserved clonotypes. Generation probabilities for all TCRbeta clonotypes obtained by the gDNA method from a few donors were computed using OLGA. TCRdb took this table from immuneACCESS and kept in-frame rearrangements with V and J called. Such tables lack part of the clones; where checked against another copy, unresolved V genes explain under half of the gap, and the rest is unexplained. From that table come the V and J calls and clone size; the DNA was used to work out D and trimming. Counted in this sample were about 2 million clones; roughly 94% of them appeared once. 0.95% to 1.5% of the sample comes from the top ten.

The sequenced sample consisted of naive CD8+ T cells sorted from blood. This sample's cell subset or site label indicates: CD45RA+CCR7+. This TCR was sampled from a man aged 18 to 29 in good health. In this chain, TRBV10-3 is recombined with TRBJ2-2; TRBD2 aligns with 13 central bases. CDR3 loop: CAISPFTSGRDTGELFF. The base sequence is TGTGCCATCAGTCCCTTTACTAGCGGGAGGGACACCGGGGAGCTGTTTTTT.